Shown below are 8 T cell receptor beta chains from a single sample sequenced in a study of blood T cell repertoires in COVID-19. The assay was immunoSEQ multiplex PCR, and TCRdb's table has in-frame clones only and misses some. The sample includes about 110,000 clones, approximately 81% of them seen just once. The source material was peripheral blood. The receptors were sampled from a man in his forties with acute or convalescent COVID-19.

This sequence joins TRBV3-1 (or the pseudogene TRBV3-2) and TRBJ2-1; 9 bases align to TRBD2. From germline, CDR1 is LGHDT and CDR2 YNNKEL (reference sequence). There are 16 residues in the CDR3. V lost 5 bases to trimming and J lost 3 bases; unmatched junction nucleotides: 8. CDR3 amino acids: CASSTLAGIIYNEQFF. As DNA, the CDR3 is TGTGCCAGCAGCACCCTAGCGGGAATTATCTACAATGAGCAGTTCTTC.

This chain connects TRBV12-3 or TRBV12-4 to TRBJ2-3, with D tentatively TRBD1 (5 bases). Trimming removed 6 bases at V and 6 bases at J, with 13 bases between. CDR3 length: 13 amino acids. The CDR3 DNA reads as TGTGCCAGCAGGATTTGGACAATCGATACGCAGTATTTT. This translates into CASRIWTIDTQYF.

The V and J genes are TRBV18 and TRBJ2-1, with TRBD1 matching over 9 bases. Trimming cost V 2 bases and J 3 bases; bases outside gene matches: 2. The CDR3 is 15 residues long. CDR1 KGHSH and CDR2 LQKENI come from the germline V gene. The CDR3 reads CASSPATGGYNEQFF. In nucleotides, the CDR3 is TGTGCCAGCTCACCAGCGACAGGGGGCTACAATGAGCAGTTCTTC.

CDR3 in DNA: TGTGCCAGCAGCCGAGGGGATACGCAGTATTTT. Translation: CASSRGDTQYF. This sequence joins TRBV28 and TRBJ2-3, with a possible D match to TRBD2 (5 bases). V was clipped by 6 bases and J by 6 bases, with 7 bases between them. This CDR3 comprises 11 residues. The germline V gene encodes CDR1 MDHEN and CDR2 SYDVKM.

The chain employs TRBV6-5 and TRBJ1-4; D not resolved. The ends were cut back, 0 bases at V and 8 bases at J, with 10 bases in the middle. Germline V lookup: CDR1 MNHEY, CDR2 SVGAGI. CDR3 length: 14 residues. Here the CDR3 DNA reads TGTGCCAGCAGTTACTCGGCTACGAGGGAAAAACTGTTTTTT. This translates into CASSYSATREKLFF.

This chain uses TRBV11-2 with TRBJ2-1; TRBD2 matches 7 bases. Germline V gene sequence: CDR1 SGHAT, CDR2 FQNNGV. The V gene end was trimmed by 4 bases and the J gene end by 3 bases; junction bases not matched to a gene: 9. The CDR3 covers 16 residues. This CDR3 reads CASSSGGLLLYNEQFF. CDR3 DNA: TGTGCCAGCAGCTCCGGGGGACTACTTCTCTACAATGAGCAGTTCTTC.

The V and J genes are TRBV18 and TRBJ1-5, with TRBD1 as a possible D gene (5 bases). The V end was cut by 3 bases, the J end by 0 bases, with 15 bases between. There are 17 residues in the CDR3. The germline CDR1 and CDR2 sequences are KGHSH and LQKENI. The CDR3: CASSPQGGAASNQPQHF. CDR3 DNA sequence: TGTGCCAGCTCACCCCAGGGAGGGGCGGCTAGCAATCAGCCCCAGCATTTT.

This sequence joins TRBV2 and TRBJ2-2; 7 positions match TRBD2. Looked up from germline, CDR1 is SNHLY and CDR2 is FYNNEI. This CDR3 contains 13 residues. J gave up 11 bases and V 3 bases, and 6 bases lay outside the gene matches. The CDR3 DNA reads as TGTGCCAGCAGTGAGGGTAGCGGGCGAGAGCTGTTTTTT. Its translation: CASSEGSGRELFF.